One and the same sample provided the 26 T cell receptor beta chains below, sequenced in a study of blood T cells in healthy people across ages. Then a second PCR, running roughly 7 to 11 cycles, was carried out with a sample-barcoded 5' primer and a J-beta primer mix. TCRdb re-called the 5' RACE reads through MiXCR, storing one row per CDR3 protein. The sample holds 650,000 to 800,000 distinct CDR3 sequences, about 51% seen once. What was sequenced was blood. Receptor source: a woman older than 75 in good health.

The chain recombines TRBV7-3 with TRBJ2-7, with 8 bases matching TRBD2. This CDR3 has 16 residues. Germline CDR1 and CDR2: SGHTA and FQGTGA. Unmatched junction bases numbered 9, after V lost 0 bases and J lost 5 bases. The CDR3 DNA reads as TGTGCCAGCAGCTTAACGCGGAGTAGCGGGAAAAACGAGCAGTACTTC. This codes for CASSLTRSSGKNEQYF. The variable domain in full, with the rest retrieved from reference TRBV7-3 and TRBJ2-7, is GAGVSQTPSNKVTEKGKYVELRCDPISGHTALYWYRQSLGQGPEFLIYFQGTGAADDSGLPNDRFFAVRPEGSVSTLKIQRTERGDSAVYLCASSLTRSSGKNEQYFGPGTRLTVT.

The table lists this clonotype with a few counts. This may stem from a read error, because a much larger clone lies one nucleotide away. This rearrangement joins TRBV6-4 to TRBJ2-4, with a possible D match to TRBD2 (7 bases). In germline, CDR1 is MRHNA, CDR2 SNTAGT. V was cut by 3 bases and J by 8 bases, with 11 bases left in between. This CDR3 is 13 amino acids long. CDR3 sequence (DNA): TGTGCCAGCAGTGAAGGGGGGGGGGACATTCAGTACTTC. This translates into CASSEGGGDIQYF.

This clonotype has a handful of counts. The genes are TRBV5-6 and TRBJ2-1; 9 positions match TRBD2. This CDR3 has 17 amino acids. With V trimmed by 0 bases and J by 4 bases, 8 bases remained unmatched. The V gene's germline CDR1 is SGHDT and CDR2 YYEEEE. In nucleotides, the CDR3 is TGTGCCAGCAGCTTGGTAGGCGGGAGGGCCTTTTACAATGAGCAGTTCTTC. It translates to CASSLVGGRAFYNEQFF. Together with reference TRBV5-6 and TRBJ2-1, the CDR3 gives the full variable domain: DAGVTQSPTHLIKTRGQQVTLRCSPKSGHDTVSWYQQALGQGPQFIFQYYEEEERQRGNFPDRFSGHQFPNYSSELNVNALLLGDSALYLCASSLVGGRAFYNEQFFGPGTRLTVL.

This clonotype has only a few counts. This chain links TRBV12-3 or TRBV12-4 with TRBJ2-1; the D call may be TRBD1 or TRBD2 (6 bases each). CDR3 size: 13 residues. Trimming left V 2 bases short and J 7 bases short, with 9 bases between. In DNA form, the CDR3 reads TGTGCCAGCAGTTTACAGGGGAGGAATGAGCAGTTCTTC. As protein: CASSLQGRNEQFF.

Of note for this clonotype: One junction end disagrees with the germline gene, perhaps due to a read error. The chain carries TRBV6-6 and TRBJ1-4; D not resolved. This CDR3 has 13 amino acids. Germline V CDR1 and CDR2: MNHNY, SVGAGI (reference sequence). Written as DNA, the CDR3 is TGTGCCAGCAGTGACTCGGAATGGGAAAAACTGTTTTTT. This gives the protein CASSDSEWEKLFF.

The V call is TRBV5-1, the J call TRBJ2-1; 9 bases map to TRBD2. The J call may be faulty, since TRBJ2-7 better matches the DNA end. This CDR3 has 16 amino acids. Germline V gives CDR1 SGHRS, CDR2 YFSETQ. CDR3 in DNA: TGCGCCAGCAGCTTGAATAGCGGGGGCCTCTACAATGAGCAGTACTTC. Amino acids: CASSLNSGGLYNEQYF.

The CDR3 here is CASSRTERPGADTQYF. DNA for the CDR3: TGTGCCAGCAGCCGGACAGAGAGGCCCGGTGCAGATACGCAGTATTTT. The genes are TRBV5-4 and TRBJ2-3; D is possibly TRBD1 (6 bases). Trimming shortened V by 4 bases and J by 4 bases, and 19 bases separated the two germline ends. The CDR3 extends over 16 amino acids. CDR1 and CDR2 from the germline V gene are SGHNT and YYREEE (reference sequence).

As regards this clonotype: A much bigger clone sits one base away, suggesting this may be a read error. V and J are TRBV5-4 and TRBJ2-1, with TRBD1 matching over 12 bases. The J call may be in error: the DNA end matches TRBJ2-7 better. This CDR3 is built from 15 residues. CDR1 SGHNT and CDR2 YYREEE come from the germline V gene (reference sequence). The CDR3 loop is CASSSRDRGLNEQYF. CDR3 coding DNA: TGTGCCAGCAGCTCCCGGGACAGGGGGCTCAATGAGCAGTACTTC.

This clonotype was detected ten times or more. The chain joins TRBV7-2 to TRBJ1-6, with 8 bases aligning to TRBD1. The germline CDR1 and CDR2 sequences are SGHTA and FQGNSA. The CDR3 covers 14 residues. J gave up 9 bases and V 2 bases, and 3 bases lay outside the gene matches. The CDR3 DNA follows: TGTGCCAGCAGCTTATTGGACAGGGTTTCACCCCTCCACTTT. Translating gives CASSLLDRVSPLHF.

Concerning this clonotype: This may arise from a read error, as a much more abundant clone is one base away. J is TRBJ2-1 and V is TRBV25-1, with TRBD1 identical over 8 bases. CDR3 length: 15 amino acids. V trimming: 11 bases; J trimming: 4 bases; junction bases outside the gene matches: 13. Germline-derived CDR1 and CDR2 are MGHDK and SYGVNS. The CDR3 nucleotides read TGTGCCGGCGCACAGGGGGAAGGGTGGTACAATGAGCAGTTCTTC. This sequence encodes CAGAQGEGWYNEQFF.

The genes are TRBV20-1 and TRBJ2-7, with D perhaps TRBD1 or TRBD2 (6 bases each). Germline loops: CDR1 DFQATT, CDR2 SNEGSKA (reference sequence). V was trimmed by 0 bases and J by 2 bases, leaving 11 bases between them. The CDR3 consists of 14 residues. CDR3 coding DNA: TGCAGTGCTAGAGATTGGGGGGCCACCTACGAGCAGTACTTC. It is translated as CSARDWGATYEQYF.

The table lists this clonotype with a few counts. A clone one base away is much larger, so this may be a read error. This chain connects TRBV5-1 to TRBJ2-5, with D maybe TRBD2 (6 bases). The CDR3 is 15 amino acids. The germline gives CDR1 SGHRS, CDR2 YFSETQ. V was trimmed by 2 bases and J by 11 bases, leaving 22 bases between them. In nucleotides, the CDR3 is TGCGCCAGCAGCTTTGGCGGGGCCGAGGTCGGTGAGCAGTACTTC. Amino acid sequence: CASSFGGAEVGEQYF.

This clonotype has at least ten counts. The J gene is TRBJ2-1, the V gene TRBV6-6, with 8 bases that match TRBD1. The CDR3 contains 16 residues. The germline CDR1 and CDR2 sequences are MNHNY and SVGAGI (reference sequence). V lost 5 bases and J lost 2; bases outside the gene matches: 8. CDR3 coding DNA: TGTGCCAGCAGTGATCACAGGGGGAGACCCTACAATGAGCAGTTCTTC. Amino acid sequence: CASSDHRGRPYNEQFF.

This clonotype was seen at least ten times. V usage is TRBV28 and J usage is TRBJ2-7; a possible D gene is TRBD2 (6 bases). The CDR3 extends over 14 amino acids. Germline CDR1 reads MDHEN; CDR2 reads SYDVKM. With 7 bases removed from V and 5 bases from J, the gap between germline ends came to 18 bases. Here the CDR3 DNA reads TGTGCCAGCACATTATCGCGAACTAGCCACGAGCAGTACTTC. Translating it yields CASTLSRTSHEQYF.

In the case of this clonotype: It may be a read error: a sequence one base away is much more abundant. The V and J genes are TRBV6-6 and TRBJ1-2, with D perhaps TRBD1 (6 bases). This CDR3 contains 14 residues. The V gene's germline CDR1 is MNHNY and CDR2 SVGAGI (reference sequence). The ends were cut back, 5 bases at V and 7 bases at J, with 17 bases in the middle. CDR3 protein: CASSDRVGGSGYTF. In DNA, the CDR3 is TGTGCCAGCAGTGACCGGGTAGGGGGGTCTGGCTACACCTTC.

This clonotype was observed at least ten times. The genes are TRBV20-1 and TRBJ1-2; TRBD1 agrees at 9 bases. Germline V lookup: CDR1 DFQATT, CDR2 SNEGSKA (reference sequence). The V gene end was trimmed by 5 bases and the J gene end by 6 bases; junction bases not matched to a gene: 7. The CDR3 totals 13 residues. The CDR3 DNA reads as TGCAGTGCTCACAAAACAGGGGGCAATGGCTACACCTTC. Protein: CSAHKTGGNGYTF.

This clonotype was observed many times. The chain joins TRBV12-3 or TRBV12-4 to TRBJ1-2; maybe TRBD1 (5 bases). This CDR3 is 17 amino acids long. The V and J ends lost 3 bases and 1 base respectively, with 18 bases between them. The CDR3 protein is CASSLYLDSKNNYGYTF. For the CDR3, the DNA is TGTGCCAGCAGTTTGTATTTAGACAGCAAAAATAACTATGGCTACACCTTC.

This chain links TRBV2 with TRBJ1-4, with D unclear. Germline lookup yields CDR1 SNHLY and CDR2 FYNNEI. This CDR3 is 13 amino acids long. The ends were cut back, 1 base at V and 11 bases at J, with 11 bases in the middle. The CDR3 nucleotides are TGTGCCAGCAGTGAAGGCGCTCGGGCGAAACTGTTTTTT. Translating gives CASSEGARAKLFF.

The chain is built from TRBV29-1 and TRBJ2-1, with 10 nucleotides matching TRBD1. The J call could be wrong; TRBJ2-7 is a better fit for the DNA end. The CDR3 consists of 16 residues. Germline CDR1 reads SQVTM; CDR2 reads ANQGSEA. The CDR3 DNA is TGCAGCGTTCTCACCGGGACAGGGGTCTACTACAATGAGCAGTACTTC. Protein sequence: CSVLTGTGVYYNEQYF.

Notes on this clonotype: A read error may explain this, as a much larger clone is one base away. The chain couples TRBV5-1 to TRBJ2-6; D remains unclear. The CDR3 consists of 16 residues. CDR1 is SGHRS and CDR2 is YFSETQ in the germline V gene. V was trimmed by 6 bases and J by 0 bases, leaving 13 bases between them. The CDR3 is CASTPPFSSGANVLTF. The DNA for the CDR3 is TGCGCCAGCACCCCACCCTTCAGCTCTGGGGCCAACGTCCTGACTTTC.

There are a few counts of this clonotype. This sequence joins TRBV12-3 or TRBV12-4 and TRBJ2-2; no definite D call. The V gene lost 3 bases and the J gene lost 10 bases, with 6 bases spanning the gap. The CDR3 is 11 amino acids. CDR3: CASSFWSELFF. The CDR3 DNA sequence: TGTGCCAGCAGTTTTTGGTCGGAGCTGTTTTTT.

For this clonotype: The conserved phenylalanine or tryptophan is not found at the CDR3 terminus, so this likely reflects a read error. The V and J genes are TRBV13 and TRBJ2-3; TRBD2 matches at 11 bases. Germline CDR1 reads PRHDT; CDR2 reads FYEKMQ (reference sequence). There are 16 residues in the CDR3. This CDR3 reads CASSLAGGPKTDTQYI. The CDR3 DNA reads TGTGCCAGCAGTTTAGCGGGGGGGCCAAAAACAGATACGCAGTATATT.

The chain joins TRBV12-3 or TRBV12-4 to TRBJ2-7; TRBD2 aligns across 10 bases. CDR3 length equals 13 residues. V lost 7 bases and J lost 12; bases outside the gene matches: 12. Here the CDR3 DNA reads TGTGCCAGCATGCAGACTAGCGGGTCCAGTACGTACTTC. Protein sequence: CASMQTSGSSTYF.

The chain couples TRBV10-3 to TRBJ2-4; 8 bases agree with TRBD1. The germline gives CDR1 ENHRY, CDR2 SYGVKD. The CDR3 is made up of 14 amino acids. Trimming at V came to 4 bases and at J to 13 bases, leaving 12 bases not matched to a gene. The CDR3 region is CAISARRGLGEQYF. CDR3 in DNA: TGTGCCATCAGTGCTCGCAGGGGGCTGGGGGAGCAGTACTTC.

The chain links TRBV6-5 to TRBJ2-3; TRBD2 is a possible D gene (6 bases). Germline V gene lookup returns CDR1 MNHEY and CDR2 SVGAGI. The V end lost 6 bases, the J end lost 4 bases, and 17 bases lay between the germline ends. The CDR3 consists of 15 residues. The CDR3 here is CASSQTRPGADTQYF. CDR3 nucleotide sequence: TGTGCCAGCAGCCAGACCCGCCCGGGGGCAGATACGCAGTATTTT.

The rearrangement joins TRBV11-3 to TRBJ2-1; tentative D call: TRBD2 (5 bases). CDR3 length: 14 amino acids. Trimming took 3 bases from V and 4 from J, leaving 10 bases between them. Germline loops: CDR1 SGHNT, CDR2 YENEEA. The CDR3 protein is CASSFSGEYNEQFF. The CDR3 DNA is TGTGCCAGCAGCTTCAGCGGCGAATACAATGAGCAGTTCTTC.